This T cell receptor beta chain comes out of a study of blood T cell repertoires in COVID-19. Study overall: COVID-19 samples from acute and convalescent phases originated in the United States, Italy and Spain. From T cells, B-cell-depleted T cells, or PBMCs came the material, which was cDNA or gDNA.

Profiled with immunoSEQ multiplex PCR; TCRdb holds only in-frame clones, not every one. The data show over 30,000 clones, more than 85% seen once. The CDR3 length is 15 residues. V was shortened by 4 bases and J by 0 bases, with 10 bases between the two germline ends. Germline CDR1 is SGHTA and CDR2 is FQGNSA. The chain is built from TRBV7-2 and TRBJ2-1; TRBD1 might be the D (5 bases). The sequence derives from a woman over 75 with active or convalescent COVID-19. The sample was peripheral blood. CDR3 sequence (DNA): TGTGCCAGCAGCTCGGACACAAACTCCTACAATGAGCAGTTCTTC. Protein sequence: CASSSDTNSYNEQFF. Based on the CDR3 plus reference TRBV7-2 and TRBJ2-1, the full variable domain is GAGVSQSPSNKVTEKGKDVELRCDPISGHTALYWYRQSLGQGLEFLIYFQGNSAPDKSGLPSDRFSAERTGGSVSTLTIQRTQQEDSAVYLCASSSDTNSYNEQFFGPGTRLTVL.